These T cell receptor beta chains were read from a single sample in a study of T-cell memory formation after mild COVID-19. MiXCR, applied by TCRdb to the 5' RACE reads, yields one record per CDR3 protein. The data contain about 140,000 distinct CDR3 sequences, more than 13% of them singletons. Sequenced material: PBMCs or a T cell subset sorted from them (not recorded which). All receptors come from an adult woman who had mild COVID-19 (a few samples of this study predate the infection). Cell type and time point are not known. The conserved cysteine and the conserved F or W are not part of the CDR3 here.

TRBJ2-7 | TRBV9 | ASSVGWGTYEQY
TRBJ2-1 | TRBV12-3/TRBV12-4 | ASRPPRYNEQF
TRBJ2-1 | TRBV9 | ASSVGQTGTNGDEQF
TRBJ1-5 | TRBV13 | ASSSRGNQPQH
TRBJ2-5 | TRBV10-3 | AISRQGEGETQY
TRBJ2-2 | TRBV5-1 | ASSLLPGDTGELF
TRBJ2-5 | TRBV7-9 | ASRSGEETQY
TRBJ2-3 | TRBV19 | ASSLVSTDTQY
TRBJ1-4 | TRBV7-6 | ASSSLATNEKLF
TRBJ2-1 | TRBV27 | ASSPRDSHNEQF
TRBJ2-5 | TRBV5-1 | ASSLDIQETQY
TRBJ1-5 | TRBV6-5 | ASSPTNRGGSQPQH
TRBJ2-1 | TRBV27 | ASSPTTSGNRNEQF
TRBJ1-5 | TRBV7-3 | ASRGPWPSNQPQH
TRBJ1-5 | TRBV4-2 | ASSHGRDPAMDQPQH
TRBJ1-5 | TRBV15 | ATSTAGYQPQH
TRBJ2-1 | TRBV19 | ASSDRDRGYNEQF
TRBJ2-1 | TRBV7-2 | ASSLAGGINEQF
TRBJ1-1 | TRBV7-8 | ASSLGTAPMNTEAF
TRBJ2-7 | TRBV7-2 | ASSLGDYALEQY
TRBJ2-7 | TRBV20-1 | SARRQGPSGAPSYEQY
TRBJ2-1 | TRBV12-3/TRBV12-4 | ASSPPASKSPYNEQF
TRBJ1-1 | TRBV19 | ASSHWGHEAF
TRBJ1-1 | TRBV7-9 | ASSPRVPLPEAF
TRBJ2-1 | TRBV6-6 | ASSQWAGQGINEQF
TRBJ1-2 | TRBV7-9 | ASSSIWADDGYT
TRBJ2-7 | TRBV9 | ASSEEGTDSYEQY
TRBJ1-2 | TRBV9 | ASSATGTFYGYT
TRBJ2-5 | TRBV4-1 | ASSRGGTLETQY
TRBJ1-2 | TRBV11-2 | ASSLAGMEGYT
TRBJ1-5 | TRBV5-6 | ASSAYRGRISNQPQH
TRBJ1-2 | TRBV5-6 | ASSRRGYPIYGYT
TRBJ2-3 | TRBV4-1 | ASSQEAGGHADTQY
TRBJ1-1 | TRBV20-1 | SARGGTDTEAF
TRBJ1-1 | TRBV29-1 | SVEGGGTEAF
TRBJ2-3 | TRBV11-2 | ASVVGGDSTDTQY
TRBJ1-1 | TRBV5-1 | ASSYGTLNTEAF
TRBJ2-3 | TRBV4-1 | ASSQGGTSTDTQY
TRBJ1-2 | TRBV9 | ASSVEGEAYGYT
TRBJ2-2 | TRBV7-6 | ASSHPAAGTQEKEYTGELF
TRBJ2-3 | TRBV6-1 | ASSEEGHWGTDTQY
TRBJ1-5 | TRBV6-2/TRBV6-3 | ASSYLDRGEGSNQPQH
TRBJ2-2 | TRBV7-9 | ASKQANTGELF